This entry features one T cell receptor beta chain sequence. Its antigen is unidentified. This record belongs to a study of T cell responses to AZD1222 COVID-19 vaccine. Whole-study results and caveats: A mostly white British donor set with more females was recruited, and clonal diversity was possibly underestimated.

V was cut by 0 bases and J by 2 bases, with 9 bases left in between. This CDR3 contains 15 residues. The V gene's germline CDR1 is SGHRS and CDR2 YFSETQ. Profiling relied on immunoSEQ multiplex PCR, and the TCRdb table lists in-frame clones only, not all of them. The table lists 100,000 to 150,000 clones, approximately 89% of them singletons. Sequenced material: peripheral blood, taken on day 0 of AZD1222 vaccination. This chain joins TRBV5-1 and TRBJ1-5, with unresolved D. This clonotype was sampled from an adult in good health. The CDR3 bases are TGCGCCAGCAGCTTGGGTCCCGGGGGCAATCAGCCCCAGCATTTT. Its translation: CASSLGPGGNQPQHF. The variable domain in full, completed from reference TRBV5-1 and TRBJ1-5, reads KAGVTQTPRYLIKTRGQQVTLSCSPISGHRSVSWYQQTPGQGLQFLFEYFSETQRNKGNFPGRFSGRQFSNSRSEMNVSTLELGDSALYLCASSLGPGGNQPQHFGDGTRLSIL.